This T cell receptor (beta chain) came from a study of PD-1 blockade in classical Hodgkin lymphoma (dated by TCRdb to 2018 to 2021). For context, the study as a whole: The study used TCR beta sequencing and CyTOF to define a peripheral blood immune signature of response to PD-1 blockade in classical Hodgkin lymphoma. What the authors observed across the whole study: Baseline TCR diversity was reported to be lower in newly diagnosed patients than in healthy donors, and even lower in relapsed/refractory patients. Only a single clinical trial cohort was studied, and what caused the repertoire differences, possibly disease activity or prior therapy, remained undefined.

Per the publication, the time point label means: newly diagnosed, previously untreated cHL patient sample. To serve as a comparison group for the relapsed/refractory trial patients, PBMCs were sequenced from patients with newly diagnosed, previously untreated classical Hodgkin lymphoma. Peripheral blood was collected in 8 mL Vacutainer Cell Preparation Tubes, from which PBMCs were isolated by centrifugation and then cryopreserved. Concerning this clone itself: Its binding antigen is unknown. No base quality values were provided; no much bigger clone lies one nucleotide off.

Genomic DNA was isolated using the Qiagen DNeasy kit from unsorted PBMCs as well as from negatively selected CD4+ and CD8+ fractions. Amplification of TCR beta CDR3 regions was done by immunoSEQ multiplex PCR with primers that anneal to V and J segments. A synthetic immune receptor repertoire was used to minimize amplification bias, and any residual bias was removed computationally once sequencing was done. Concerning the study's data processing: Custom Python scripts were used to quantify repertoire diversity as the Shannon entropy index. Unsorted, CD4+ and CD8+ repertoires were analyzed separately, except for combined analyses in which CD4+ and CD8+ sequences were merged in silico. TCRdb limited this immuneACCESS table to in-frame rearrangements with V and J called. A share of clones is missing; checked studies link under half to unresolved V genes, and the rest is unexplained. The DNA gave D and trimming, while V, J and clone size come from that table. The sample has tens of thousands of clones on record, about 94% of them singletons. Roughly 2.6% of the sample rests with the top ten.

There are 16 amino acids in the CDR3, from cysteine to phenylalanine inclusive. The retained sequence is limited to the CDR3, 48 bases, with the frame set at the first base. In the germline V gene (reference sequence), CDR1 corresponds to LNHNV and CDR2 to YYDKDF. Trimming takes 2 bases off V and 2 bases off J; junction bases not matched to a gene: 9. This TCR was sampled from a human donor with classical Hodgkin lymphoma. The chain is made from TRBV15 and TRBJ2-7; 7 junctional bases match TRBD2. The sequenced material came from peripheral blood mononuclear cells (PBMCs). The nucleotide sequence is TGTGCCACCAGCAGATCACTCCCGGGAGGCACCTACGAGCAGTACTTC. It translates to CATSRSLPGGTYEQYF.